A selection of T cell receptor beta chains follows, all from one sample in a study of cytotoxic CD8 clonotypes in ibrutinib-treated CLL. Libraries were prepared by immunoSEQ multiplex PCR; TCRdb keeps only in-frame clonotypes and omits some of them. Among more than 200,000 clones, 70% were seen once, and the ten largest hold 15%. The sequencing here drew on PBMCs, taken after 24 months of ibrutinib treatment. Source of these receptors: a human donor with chronic lymphocytic leukemia. The CDR3 runs from the conserved cysteine through the conserved F or W. A D gene is named only where the DNA matches it firmly. Clone size is shown for a subset of rows, as once, few, many or a class of expanded clone.

>-|TRBV7-6|14|-|TRBJ2-2
CASSPVVNTGELFF
TGTGCCAGCAGCCCAGTCGTAAACACCGGGGAGCTGTTTTTT
>-|TRBV6-5|13|-|TRBJ1-4
CASSFSSGEKLFF
TGTGCCAGCAGTTTTTCCAGCGGTGAAAAACTGTTTTTT
>-|TRBV4-1|14|-|TRBJ2-3
CASSQEAGFDTQYF
TGCGCCAGCAGCCAAGAGGCCGGTTTCGATACGCAGTATTTT
>-|TRBV5-1|15|-|TRBJ2-3
CASSLGGGAADTQYF
TGCGCCAGCAGCTTGGGTGGAGGGGCAGCAGATACGCAGTATTTT
>once|TRBV28|18|-|TRBJ2-7
CASSSLKLRGPLSYEQYF
TGTGCCAGCAGTTCACTCAAGTTGAGGGGTCCCCTCTCCTACGAGCAGTACTTC
>-|TRBV6-6|14|-|TRBJ2-2
CASTDLRNTGELFF
TGTGCCAGCACCGACCTCAGGAACACCGGGGAGCTGTTTTTT
>-|TRBV5-1|14|-|TRBJ2-7
CASSFTSGSYEQYF
TGCGCCAGCAGCTTTACCAGTGGTTCTTACGAGCAGTACTTC
>-|TRBV10-3|12|-|TRBJ2-7
CAISLGGYEQYF
TGTGCCATCAGCCTAGGGGGATACGAGCAGTACTTC
>-|TRBV5-1|14|TRBD2|TRBJ2-7
CASSFSGSVHEQYF
TGCGCCAGCAGCTTTAGCGGGAGTGTCCACGAGCAGTACTTC
>-|TRBV4-1|17|-|TRBJ1-5
CASSQGGPGFSNQPQHF
TGCGCCAGCAGCCAAGGAGGTCCAGGGTTCAGCAATCAGCCCCAGCATTTT
>-|TRBV4-1|14|-|TRBJ1-5
CASSLWTGNQPQHF
TGCGCCAGCAGCCTTTGGACCGGTAATCAGCCCCAGCATTTT
>-|TRBV2|14|-|TRBJ2-7
CASKARLLSYEQYF
TGTGCCAGCAAGGCCCGTTTGTTGTCCTACGAGCAGTACTTC
>few|TRBV5-1|15|TRBD2|TRBJ2-1
CASSGGTSGSHEQFF
TGCGCCAGCAGCGGCGGGACTAGCGGGAGCCATGAGCAGTTCTTC
>once|TRBV7-9|14|-|TRBJ1-1
CASSLSRVGSEAFF
TGTGCCAGCAGCTTATCCAGGGTGGGTTCTGAAGCTTTCTTT
>-|TRBV6-5|13|-|TRBJ1-1
CASRDSEGTEAFF
TGTGCCAGCAGGGACTCCGAAGGGACTGAAGCTTTCTTT
>-|TRBV5-1|17|TRBD2|TRBJ2-6
CASSLNGGGTGANVLTF
TGCGCCAGCAGCTTGAATGGCGGGGGAACTGGGGCCAACGTCCTGACTTTC
>few|TRBV19|13|-|TRBJ1-5
CASSIDLDQPQHF
TGTGCCAGTAGTATAGATCTGGATCAGCCCCAGCATTTT
>-|TRBV29-1|15|TRBD2|TRBJ2-7
CSVEVEEREIYEQYF
TGCAGCGTTGAAGTCGAGGAGCGGGAGATCTACGAGCAGTACTTC